This entry features one T cell receptor beta chain sequence. Clones were sequenced by immunoSEQ multiplex PCR, and TCRdb holds only the in-frame ones, with some missing. This sample has about 75,000 clones, with 97% found just once. The CDR3 loop spans 17 amino acids. Germline loops: CDR1 MNHNS, CDR2 SASEGT. Between the trimmed V and J ends, which lost 4 bases and 0 bases, there was a span of 16 bases. The data belong to a study of technical replicates of blood from a handful of donors. The sequence was collected from a human donor in good health. The sequencing input was T cells isolated from PBMCs. J is TRBJ1-3 and V is TRBV6-1, with D possibly TRBD1 on 5 matching bases. DNA of the CDR3: TGTGCCAGCAGTGCGCCAGTCGGCGGGGGCTCTGGAAACACCATATATTTT. It translates to CASSAPVGGGSGNTIYF.